Listed below are T cell receptor beta chains from one sample, sequenced in a study of Graves' ophthalmopathy and Graves' hyperthyroidism. TCRdb re-derived calls from the multiplex PCR reads in MiXCR, one entry per CDR3 protein. The data show 200,000 to 300,000 distinct CDR3 sequences, 45% seen once. The sequenced sample consisted of peripheral blood. The receptors originated from an adult man with Graves' ophthalmopathy. CDR3s include the opening cysteine and the closing phenylalanine or tryptophan. Each record gives: V gene, clone size, J gene, D gene, CDR3 protein. D genes are given only for firm matches. Expanded clones get a size class; other rows say once, few or many, or leave the size out.

TRBV7-9	few	TRBJ2-6	TRBD1	CATSRDRGHSGANVLTF
TRBV20-1	.	TRBJ1-1	.	CSVSGAVNTEAFF
TRBV7-8	.	TRBJ2-7	TRBD1	CASSSGTDYEQYF
TRBV15	.	TRBJ2-7	TRBD1	CATSIGQGPYEQYF
TRBV20-1	.	TRBJ1-4	.	CSANRVASNEKLFF
TRBV12-3/TRBV12-4	few	TRBJ1-5	TRBD1	CASSLGTGTQPQHF
TRBV11-2	.	TRBJ2-7	TRBD2	CASSSTSPGKRSYEQYF
TRBV5-1	few	TRBJ1-1	TRBD1	CASRAGTGLEAFF
TRBV12-3/TRBV12-4	.	TRBJ2-2	.	CASSPRQDAGELFF
TRBV2	few	TRBJ1-6	TRBD1	CASALTGDNSPLHF
TRBV5-5	.	TRBJ2-7	TRBD2	CASSLLGTGGPYEQYF
TRBV5-6	few	TRBJ1-2	.	CASSLPGNYGYTF
TRBV9	.	TRBJ1-1	.	CASSVGSGSTEAFF
TRBV19	few	TRBJ1-1	.	CASSFDGASGLTEAFF
TRBV5-1	few	TRBJ2-7	TRBD2	CASSELAGREQYF
TRBV10-3	.	TRBJ1-4	.	CAISAAPSGTRREKLFF
TRBV7-9	.	TRBJ2-7	TRBD1	CASSQGTGEYEQYF
TRBV29-1	.	TRBJ2-7	.	CSVEVGASYEQYF
TRBV29-1	.	TRBJ1-2	.	CSANDRGYGCTF
TRBV7-8	.	TRBJ2-2	.	CASSPDITNTGELFF
TRBV7-2	.	TRBJ2-7	.	CASSLEGWQEDEQYF
TRBV15	.	TRBJ1-4	.	CATSRVAGASEKLFF
TRBV7-3	.	TRBJ1-5	.	CASSLARDQPQHF
TRBV15	many	TRBJ2-5	.	CATSRTTGVYETQYF